The clone carrying this T cell receptor (beta chain) was picked up one time. The target antigen is unknown. This entry comes from a study of CD8 T cells in Susac syndrome. Study summary: Patients with Susac syndrome had blood drawn and were at that point therapy-naive, on corticosteroids, or on intravenous immunoglobulin alone.

Germline loops: CDR1 SGHRS, CDR2 YFSETQ. V lost 4 bases to trimming and J lost 0 bases; unmatched junction nucleotides: 7. The CDR3 is made up of 16 amino acids. RNA, at about 0.45 to 1 ug, was reverse transcribed with random hexamers. TCRdb re-analysed the immunoSEQ multiplex PCR reads in MiXCR, keeping a single row per CDR3 protein. Seen here are some 150,000 distinct CDR3 sequences, approximately 94% observed once, and the top ten hold 0.084%. General observations from the study: In its TCR sequencing and HLA analysis, the study acknowledged that the number of individuals was relatively small.

TCR beta sequencing covered blood CD8+ and CD4+ T cells. Negative isolation was used for CD8+ and CD4+ T cells, and FACS enrichment was applied to TEMRA cells. The chain combines TRBV5-1 with TRBJ2-3; 8 nucleotides line up with TRBD2. The specimen sequenced was CD4+ T cells from PBMCs. This sequence originates from a human donor with Susac syndrome. The chain's CDR3 is CASSVLAVSSTDTQYF. The DNA of the CDR3 is TGCGCCAGCAGCGTACTAGCGGTCTCTAGCACAGATACGCAGTATTTT.